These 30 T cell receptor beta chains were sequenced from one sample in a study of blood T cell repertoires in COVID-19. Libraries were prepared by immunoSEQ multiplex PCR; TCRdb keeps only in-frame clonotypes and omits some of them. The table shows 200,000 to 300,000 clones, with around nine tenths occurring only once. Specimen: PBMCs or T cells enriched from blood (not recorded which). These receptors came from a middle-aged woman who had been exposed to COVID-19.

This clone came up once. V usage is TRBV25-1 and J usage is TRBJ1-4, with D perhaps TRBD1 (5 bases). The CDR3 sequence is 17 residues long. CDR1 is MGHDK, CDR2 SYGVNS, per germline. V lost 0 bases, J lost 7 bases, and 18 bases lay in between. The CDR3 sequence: CASSEYRRGQGPEKLFF. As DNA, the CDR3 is TGTGCCAGCAGTGAATACCGGAGAGGTCAGGGTCCTGAAAAACTGTTTTTT. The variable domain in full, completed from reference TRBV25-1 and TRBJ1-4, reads EADIYQTPRYLVIGTGKKITLECSQTMGHDKMYWYQQDPGMELHLIHYSYGVNSTEKGDLSSESTVSRIRTEHFPLTLESARPSHTSQYLCASSEYRRGQGPEKLFFGSGTQLSVL.

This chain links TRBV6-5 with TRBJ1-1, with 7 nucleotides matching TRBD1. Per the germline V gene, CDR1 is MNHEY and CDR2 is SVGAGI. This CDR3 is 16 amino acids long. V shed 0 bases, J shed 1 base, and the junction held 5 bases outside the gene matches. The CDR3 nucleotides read TGTGCCAGCAGTTACTCATTCACAGGGGCGAACACTGAAGCTTTCTTT. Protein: CASSYSFTGANTEAFF.

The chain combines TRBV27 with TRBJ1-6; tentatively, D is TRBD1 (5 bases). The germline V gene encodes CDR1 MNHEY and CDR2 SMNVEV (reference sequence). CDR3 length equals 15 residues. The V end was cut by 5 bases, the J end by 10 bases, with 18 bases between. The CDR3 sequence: CASSASRGIWSPLHF. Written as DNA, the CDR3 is TGTGCCAGCAGTGCCTCTAGGGGAATCTGGTCACCCCTCCACTTT.

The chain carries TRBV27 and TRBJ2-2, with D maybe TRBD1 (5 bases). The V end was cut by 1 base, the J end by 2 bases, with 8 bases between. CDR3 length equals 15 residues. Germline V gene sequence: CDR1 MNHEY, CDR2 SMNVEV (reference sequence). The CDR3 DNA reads TGTGCCAGCAGTTTATGGCAGGGCAACACCGGGGAGCTGTTTTTT. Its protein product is CASSLWQGNTGELFF.

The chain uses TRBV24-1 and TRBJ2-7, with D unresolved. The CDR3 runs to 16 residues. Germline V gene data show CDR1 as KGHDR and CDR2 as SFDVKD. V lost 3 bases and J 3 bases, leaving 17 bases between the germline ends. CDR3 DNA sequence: TGTGCCACCAGTGATAGTCTCCTGGGCCTACACTACGAGCAGTACGTC. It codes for CATSDSLLGLHYEQYV.

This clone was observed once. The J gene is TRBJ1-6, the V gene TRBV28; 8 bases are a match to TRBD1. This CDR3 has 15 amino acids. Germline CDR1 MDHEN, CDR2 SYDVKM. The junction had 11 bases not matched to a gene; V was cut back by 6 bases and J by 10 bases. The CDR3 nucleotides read TGTGCCAGCAGCACTTCCGGGACAGGATCCTCACCCCTCCACTTT. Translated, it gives CASSTSGTGSSPLHF.

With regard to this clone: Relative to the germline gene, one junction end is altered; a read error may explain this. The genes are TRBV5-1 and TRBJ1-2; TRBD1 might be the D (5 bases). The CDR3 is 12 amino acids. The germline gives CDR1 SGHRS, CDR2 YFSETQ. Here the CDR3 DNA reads TGTGCCAGCAGCGAGCAGGGATCTGGCTACACCTTC. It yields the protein CASSEQGSGYTF.

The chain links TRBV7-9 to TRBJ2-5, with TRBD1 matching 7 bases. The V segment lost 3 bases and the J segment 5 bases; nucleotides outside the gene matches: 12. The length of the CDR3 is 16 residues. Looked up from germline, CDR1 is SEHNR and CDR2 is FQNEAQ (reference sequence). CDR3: CASSFDTGAEYETQYF. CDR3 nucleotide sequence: TGTGCCAGCAGCTTTGATACAGGGGCGGAATATGAGACCCAGTACTTC.

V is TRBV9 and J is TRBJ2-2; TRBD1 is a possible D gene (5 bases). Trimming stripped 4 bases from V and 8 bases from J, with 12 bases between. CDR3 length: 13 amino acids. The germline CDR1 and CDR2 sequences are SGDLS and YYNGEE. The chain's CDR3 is CASSTPGKGELFF. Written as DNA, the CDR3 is TGTGCCAGCAGCACCCCAGGGAAAGGGGAGCTGTTTTTT.

CDR3 coding DNA: TGTGCCAGCAGCCTCGGACAGATAAGCAATCAGCCCCAGCATTTT. This sequence encodes CASSLGQISNQPQHF. The chain has TRBV7-9 and TRBJ1-5; the D gene is possibly TRBD1 (6 bases). Trimming cost V 5 bases and J 1 base, with 12 bases left between them. CDR3 length equals 15 residues. The germline V gene has CDR1 SEHNR and CDR2 FQNEAQ (reference sequence).

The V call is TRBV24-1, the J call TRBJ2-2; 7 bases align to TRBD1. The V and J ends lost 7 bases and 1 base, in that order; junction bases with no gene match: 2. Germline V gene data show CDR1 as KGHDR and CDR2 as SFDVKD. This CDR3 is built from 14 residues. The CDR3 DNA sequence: TGTGCCACCAGGAGGGACAGGAACACCGGGGAGCTGTTTTTT. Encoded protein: CATRRDRNTGELFF.

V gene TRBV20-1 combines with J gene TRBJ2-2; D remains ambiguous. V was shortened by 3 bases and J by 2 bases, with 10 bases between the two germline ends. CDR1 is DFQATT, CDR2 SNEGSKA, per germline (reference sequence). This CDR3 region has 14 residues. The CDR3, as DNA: TGCAGTGCTAGTCGAGACACTAACACCGGGGAGCTGTTTTTT. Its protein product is CSASRDTNTGELFF.

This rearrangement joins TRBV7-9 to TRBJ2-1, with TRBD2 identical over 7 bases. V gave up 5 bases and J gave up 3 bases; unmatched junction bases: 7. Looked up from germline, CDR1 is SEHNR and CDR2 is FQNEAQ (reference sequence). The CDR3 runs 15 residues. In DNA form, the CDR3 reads TGTGCCAGCAGCCAGCGGACTAGAAGCTACAATGAGCAGTTCTTC. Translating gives CASSQRTRSYNEQFF.

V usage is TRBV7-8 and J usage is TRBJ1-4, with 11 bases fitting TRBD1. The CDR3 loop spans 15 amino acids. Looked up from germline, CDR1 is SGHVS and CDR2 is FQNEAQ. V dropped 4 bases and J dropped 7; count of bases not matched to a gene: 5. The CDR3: CASSSWTGGAEKLFF. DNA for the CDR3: TGTGCCAGCAGCTCTTGGACAGGGGGCGCTGAAAAACTGTTTTTT.

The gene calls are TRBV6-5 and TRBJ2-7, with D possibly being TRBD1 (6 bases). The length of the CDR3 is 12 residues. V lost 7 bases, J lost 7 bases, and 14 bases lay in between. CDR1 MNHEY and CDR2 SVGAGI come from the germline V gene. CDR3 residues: CASTGTGREQYF. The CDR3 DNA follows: TGTGCCAGCACCGGCACAGGGAGAGAGCAGTACTTC.

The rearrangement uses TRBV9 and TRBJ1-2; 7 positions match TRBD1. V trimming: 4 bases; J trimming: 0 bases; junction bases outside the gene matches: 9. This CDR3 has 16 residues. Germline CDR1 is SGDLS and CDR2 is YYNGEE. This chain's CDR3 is CASSKGQSLSNYGYTF. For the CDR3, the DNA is TGTGCCAGCAGCAAGGGACAGTCGCTCTCTAACTATGGCTACACCTTC.

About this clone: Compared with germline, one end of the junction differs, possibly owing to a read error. The CDR3 spells CASSTGTSVNTGELFF. The CDR3 DNA sequence: TGTGCCAGCAGCACCGGGACTAGCGTAAACACCGGGGAGCTGTTTTTT. The chain recombines TRBV5-1 with TRBJ2-2, with TRBD2 identical over 10 bases. Germline CDR1 and CDR2: SGHRS and YFSETQ. This CDR3 spans 16 amino acids.

As DNA, the CDR3 is TGTGCCAGCAGCCAGGATGGGGGGCAAGAGACCCAGTACTTC. This encodes CASSQDGGQETQYF. The chain joins TRBV7-3 to TRBJ2-5; a weak D match, TRBD2 (6 bases). The V end lost 5 bases, the J end lost 2 bases, and 12 bases lay between the germline ends. Germline CDR1 reads SGHTA; CDR2 reads FQGTGA. There are 14 residues in the CDR3.

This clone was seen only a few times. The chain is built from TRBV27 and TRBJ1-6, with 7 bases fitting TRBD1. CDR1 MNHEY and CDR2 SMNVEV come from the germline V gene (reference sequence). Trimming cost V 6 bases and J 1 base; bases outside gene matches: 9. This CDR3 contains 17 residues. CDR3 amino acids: CASRAEGARSYNSPLHF. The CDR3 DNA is TGTGCCAGCAGGGCGGAGGGGGCGAGGTCCTATAATTCACCCCTCCACTTT.

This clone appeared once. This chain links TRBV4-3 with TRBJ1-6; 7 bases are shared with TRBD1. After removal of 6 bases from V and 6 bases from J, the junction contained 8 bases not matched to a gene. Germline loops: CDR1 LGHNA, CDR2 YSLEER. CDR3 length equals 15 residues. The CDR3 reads CASRPTGTVNSPLHF. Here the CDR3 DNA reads TGCGCCAGCAGGCCGACCGGGACAGTTAATTCACCCCTCCACTTT.

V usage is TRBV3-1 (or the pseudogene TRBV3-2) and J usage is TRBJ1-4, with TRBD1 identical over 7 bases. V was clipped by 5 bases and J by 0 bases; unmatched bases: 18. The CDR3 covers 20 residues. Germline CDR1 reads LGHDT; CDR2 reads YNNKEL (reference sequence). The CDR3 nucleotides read TGTGCCAGCAGCAAATCACCGACAGGGATCGTAACTGCAACTAATGAAAAACTGTTTTTT. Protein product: CASSKSPTGIVTATNEKLFF.

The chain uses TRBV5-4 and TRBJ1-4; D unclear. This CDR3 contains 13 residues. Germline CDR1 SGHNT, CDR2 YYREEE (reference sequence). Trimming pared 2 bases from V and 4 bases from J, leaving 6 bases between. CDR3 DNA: TGTGCCAGCAGCTTTGGGCTTAATGAAAAACTGTTTTTT. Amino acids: CASSFGLNEKLFF. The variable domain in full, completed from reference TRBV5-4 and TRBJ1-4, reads ETGVTQSPTHLIKTRGQQVTLRCSSQSGHNTVSWYQQALGQGPQFIFQYYREEENGRGNFPPRFSGLQFPNYSSELNVNALELDDSALYLCASSFGLNEKLFFGSGTQLSVL.

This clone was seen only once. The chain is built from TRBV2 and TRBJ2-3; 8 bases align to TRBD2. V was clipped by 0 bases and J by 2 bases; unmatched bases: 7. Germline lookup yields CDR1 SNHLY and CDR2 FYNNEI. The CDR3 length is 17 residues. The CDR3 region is CASSEAPSGGHTDTQYF. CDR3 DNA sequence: TGTGCCAGCAGTGAAGCGCCAAGCGGGGGACACACAGATACGCAGTATTTT.

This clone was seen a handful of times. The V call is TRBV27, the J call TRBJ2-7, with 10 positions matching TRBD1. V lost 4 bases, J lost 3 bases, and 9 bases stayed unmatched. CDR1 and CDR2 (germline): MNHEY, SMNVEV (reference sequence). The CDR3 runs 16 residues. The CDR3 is CASSSITGTGDYEQYV. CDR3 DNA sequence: TGTGCCAGCAGTTCGATCACCGGGACAGGGGACTACGAGCAGTACGTC.

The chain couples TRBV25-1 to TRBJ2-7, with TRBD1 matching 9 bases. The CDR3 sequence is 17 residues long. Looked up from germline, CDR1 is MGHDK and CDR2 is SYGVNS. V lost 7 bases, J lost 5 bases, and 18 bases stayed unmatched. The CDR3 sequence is CASIPKRVDRGTHEQYF. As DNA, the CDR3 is TGTGCCAGCATCCCCAAGAGGGTGGACAGGGGAACTCACGAGCAGTACTTC.

The DNA of the CDR3 is TGTGCCAGCAGTTCAACCCCAGGGGGAACGGACTATGGCTACACCTTC. It yields the protein CASSSTPGGTDYGYTF. The chain combines TRBV28 with TRBJ1-2, with 7 bases identical to TRBD1. The ends lost 4 bases at V and 3 bases at J; junction bases unmatched: 11. This CDR3 has 16 residues. Germline loops: CDR1 MDHEN, CDR2 SYDVKM.

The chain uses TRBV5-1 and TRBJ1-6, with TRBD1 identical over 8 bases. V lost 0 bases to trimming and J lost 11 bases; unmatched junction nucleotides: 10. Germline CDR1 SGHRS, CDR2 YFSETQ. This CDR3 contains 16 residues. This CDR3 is CASSLVGSQGATPLHF. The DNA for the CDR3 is TGCGCCAGCAGCTTGGTGGGGAGCCAGGGGGCCACACCCCTCCACTTT.

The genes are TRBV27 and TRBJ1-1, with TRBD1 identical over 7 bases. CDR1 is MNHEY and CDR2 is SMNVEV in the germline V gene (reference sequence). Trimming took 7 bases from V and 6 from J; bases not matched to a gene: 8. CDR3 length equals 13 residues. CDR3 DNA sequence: TGTGCCAGCACCCAAGGGGGCACCGCTGAAGCTTTCTTT. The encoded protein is CASTQGGTAEAFF.

The CDR3 nucleotides are TGTGCCAGCAGTTTAAGGGACAGAAATTCACCCCTCCACTTT. This sequence encodes CASSLRDRNSPLHF. The chain couples TRBV6-5 to TRBJ1-6; 7 nucleotides align to TRBD1. Germline CDR1 MNHEY, CDR2 SVGAGI. The CDR3 contains 14 residues. The trim removed 4 bases at V and 7 bases at J, leaving 4 bases unmatched.

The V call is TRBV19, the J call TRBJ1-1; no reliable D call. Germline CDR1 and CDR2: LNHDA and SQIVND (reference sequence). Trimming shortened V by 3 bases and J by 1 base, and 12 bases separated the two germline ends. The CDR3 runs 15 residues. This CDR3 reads CASSIGLFENTEAFF. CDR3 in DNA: TGTGCCAGTAGTATTGGACTTTTCGAGAACACTGAAGCTTTCTTT. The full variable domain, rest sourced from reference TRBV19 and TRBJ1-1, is DGGITQSPKYLFRKEGQNVTLSCEQNLNHDAMYWYRQDPGQGLRLIYYSQIVNDFQKGDIAEGYSVSREKKESFPLTVTSAQKNPTAFYLCASSIGLFENTEAFFGQGTRLTVV.